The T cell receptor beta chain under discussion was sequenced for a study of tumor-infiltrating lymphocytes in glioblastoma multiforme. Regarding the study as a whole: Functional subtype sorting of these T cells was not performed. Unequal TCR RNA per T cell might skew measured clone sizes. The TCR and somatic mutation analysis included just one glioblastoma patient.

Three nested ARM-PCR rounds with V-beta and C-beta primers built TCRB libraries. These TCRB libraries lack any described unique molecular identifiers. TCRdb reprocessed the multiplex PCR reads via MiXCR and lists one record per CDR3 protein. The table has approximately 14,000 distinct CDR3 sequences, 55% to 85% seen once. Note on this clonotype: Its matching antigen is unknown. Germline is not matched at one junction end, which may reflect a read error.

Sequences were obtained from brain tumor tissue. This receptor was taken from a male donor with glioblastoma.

CDR3 in amino acids: CVISDILAGGRSYNGQFF. CDR3 DNA: TGTGTCATCAGTGATATCCTAGCTGGAGGTAGGTCCTACAATGGGCAGTTCTTC. V gene TRBV10-3 combines with J gene TRBJ2-1; D may be TRBD2 (5 bases). The CDR3 spans 18 residues. Germline V gene lookup returns CDR1 ENHRY and CDR2 SYGVKD.